This T cell receptor beta chain appears in the sequencing data of a study of neoadjuvant anti-PD-1 for oral cavity cancer. Stated time point: after neoadjuvant nivolumab, at surgical resection. Assay: immunoSEQ multiplex PCR; the TCRdb copy retains only in-frame clones and omits some. Seen here are about 8,500 clones, 70% to 80% observed once, and the top ten hold more than 3.5%. This CDR3 has 13 amino acids. The V end lost 1 base, the J end lost 1 base, and 4 bases lay between the germline ends. Per germline, CDR1 SGHVS and CDR2 FQNEAQ. The TCR was taken from a person aged 40-85 years with oral cavity squamous cell carcinoma. Specimen: PBMCs, collected after nivolumab (anti-PD-1) treatment. The genes are TRBV7-8 and TRBJ2-5; no clear D gene. The CDR3 sequence is CASSLGGQETQYF. The CDR3 nucleotides are TGTGCCAGCAGCTTAGGGGGCCAAGAGACCCAGTACTTC.